The following is a T cell receptor (beta chain) sequence with its context. Its antigen is unidentified. The sample originates from a study of tumor and adjacent non-tumor tissue in lung cancer. Study-level results: Higher tumor TCR diversity was associated with shorter survival.

The template was RNA from unsorted bulk tissue. Between August and November 2014, newly diagnosed, chemotherapy-naive lung cancer patients underwent thoracic surgery in China. The library came from three nested PCR rounds adapted from ARM-PCR protocols. TCRdb passed the multiplex PCR reads through MiXCR, listing each CDR3 protein once. Altogether 200,000 to 250,000 distinct CDR3 sequences are present, about two thirds being singletons, with the ten largest covering roughly a quarter. There are 16 residues in the CDR3. V was trimmed by 3 bases and J by 5 bases, leaving 19 bases between them. CDR1 SGHKS and CDR2 YYEKEE come from the germline V gene (reference sequence).

The receptor was derived from a man aged 55 to 70 with non-small cell lung cancer. V gene TRBV5-5 combines with J gene TRBJ2-3, with D perhaps being TRBD1 or TRBD2 (6 bases each). The material sequenced was lung tumor tissue. CDR3 sequence (DNA): TGTGCCAGCAGCTCCCAGGCGGGAAGGGGGAAAGATACGCAGTATTTT. Translation: CASSSQAGRGKDTQYF.